The 26 T cell receptor beta chains given below trace back to one sample, sequenced in a study of OX40 agonist ivuxolimab in advanced cancers. Produced via immunoSEQ multiplex PCR; TCRdb's table is partial and in-frame only. The data show 90,000 or so clones, approximately 89% seen once. The specimen was CD4+ or CD8+ T cells sorted from blood, collected in a trial of the OX40 agonist ivuxolimab. These receptor sequences come from an adult with an advanced solid tumor such as melanoma, head and neck, liver or kidney cancer.

The chain has TRBV10-3 and TRBJ2-2; TRBD1 might be the D (6 bases). The V and J ends lost 2 bases and 5 bases respectively, with 9 bases between them. This CDR3 region has 14 residues. Looked up from germline, CDR1 is ENHRY and CDR2 is SYGVKD. The CDR3 coding sequence is TGTGCCATCAGTGAGGCAGGGGAAACCGGGGAGCTGTTTTTT. Translation: CAISEAGETGELFF.

This clone has only one observation. J is TRBJ1-3 and V is TRBV9; TRBD1 is a possible D gene (5 bases). The V gene's germline CDR1 is SGDLS and CDR2 YYNGEE. CDR3 size: 18 residues. V gave up 0 bases and J gave up 0 bases, with 16 bases separating them. The CDR3 nucleotides read TGTGCCAGCAGCGTAGCCCTTAACAGGTTTACCTCTGGAAACACCATATATTTT. Residues: CASSVALNRFTSGNTIYF.

The rearrangement uses TRBV19 and TRBJ1-5, with no clear D. The CDR3 contains 13 residues. V was shortened by 7 bases and J by 7 bases, with 14 bases between the two germline ends. CDR1 LNHDA and CDR2 SQIVND come from the germline V gene (reference sequence). CDR3 amino acids: CASTYRERQPQHF. DNA of the CDR3: TGTGCCAGTACTTATAGGGAAAGGCAGCCCCAGCATTTT.

This clone occurred once. The junction and the germline gene differ at one end; a read error may be behind it. The chain employs TRBV10-3 and TRBJ2-7, with D unclear. CDR1 is ENHRY and CDR2 is SYGVKD in the germline V gene. The CDR3 totals 11 residues. The CDR3 DNA follows: TGTGCCATCAGTGTTGGGCAGTCGATCTCCTTC. It encodes CAISVGQSISF.

CDR3 amino acids: CASSLTRQGAGNQPQHF. CDR3 DNA: TGTGCCAGCAGCTTAACGAGGCAGGGGGCCGGCAATCAGCCCCAGCATTTT. The chain recombines TRBV7-3 with TRBJ1-5, with 8 bases fitting TRBD1. CDR3 length equals 17 residues. Trimming cost V 0 bases and J 2 bases; bases outside gene matches: 6. The germline V gene encodes CDR1 SGHTA and CDR2 FQGTGA.

The V and J genes are TRBV18 and TRBJ2-3; D remains unclear. CDR3 size: 12 residues. With 6 bases removed from V and 2 bases from J, the gap between germline ends came to 6 bases. CDR1 KGHSH and CDR2 LQKENI come from the germline V gene. The CDR3 is CASSSVTDTQYF. The CDR3 bases are TGTGCCAGCTCGTCAGTCACAGATACGCAGTATTTT.

By sample share, this clone is medium-sized. The chain carries TRBV11-2 and TRBJ1-5; TRBD1 agrees at 8 bases. The germline V gene encodes CDR1 SGHAT and CDR2 FQNNGV. This CDR3 is built from 17 residues. V was clipped by 1 base and J by 8 bases; unmatched bases: 13. CDR3 nucleotides: TGTGCCAGCAGCTTAGGCCGGGGACAGGCCCTTTTTGAGCCCCAGCATTTT. Its protein product is CASSLGRGQALFEPQHF.

The rearrangement links TRBV4-1 to TRBJ2-3; possibly TRBD2 for D (5 bases). CDR3 size: 17 residues. Germline assignment: CDR1 MGHRA and CDR2 YSYEKL. The V gene lost 0 bases and the J gene lost 0 bases, with 13 bases spanning the gap. CDR3 sequence reads: CASSQDPGGRSTDTQYF. The CDR3 bases are TGCGCCAGCAGCCAAGACCCAGGAGGTCGGAGCACAGATACGCAGTATTTT.

This clone appeared once. V usage is TRBV7-9 and J usage is TRBJ1-2, with TRBD1 identical over 7 bases. Per germline, CDR1 SEHNR and CDR2 FQNEAQ (reference sequence). The CDR3 contains 16 residues. The V segment lost 3 bases and the J segment 4 bases; nucleotides outside the gene matches: 11. As DNA, the CDR3 is TGTGCCAGCAGCTTGTTATCCCGGGACAGAAGCTATGGCTACACCTTC. As protein: CASSLLSRDRSYGYTF.

As regards this clone: Other DNA sequences within the sample encode an identical CDR3. The V and J genes are TRBV30 and TRBJ2-2, with D uncertain. CDR3 size: 12 residues. In germline, CDR1 is GTSNPN, CDR2 SVGIG (reference sequence). Between the trimmed V and J ends, which lost 3 bases and 4 bases, there was a span of 6 bases. DNA for the CDR3: TGTGCCTGGAGGGGCTCCACCGGGGAGCTGTTTTTT. It specifies CAWRGSTGELFF.

The chain recombines TRBV18 with TRBJ1-2; 12 bases are a match to TRBD1. The CDR3 is 17 amino acids. V lost 3 bases and J lost 5; bases outside the gene matches: 10. Germline V gene lookup returns CDR1 KGHSH and CDR2 LQKENI. The CDR3 reads CASSPLPGQGADYGYTF. As DNA, the CDR3 is TGTGCCAGCTCACCTCTACCGGGACAGGGGGCGGATTATGGCTACACCTTC.

CDR3 DNA: TGTGCCAGCAAAGACAGGGAGGGTTCCTACGAGCAGTACTTC. It yields the protein CASKDREGSYEQYF. The chain joins TRBV7-2 to TRBJ2-7; D is perhaps TRBD1 or TRBD2 (7 bases each). V lost 7 bases and J 1 base, leaving 14 bases between the germline ends. This CDR3 comprises 14 residues. The germline V gene has CDR1 SGHTA and CDR2 FQGNSA.

This rearrangement joins TRBV6-6 to TRBJ1-6, with TRBD1 as a possible D gene (5 bases). Germline CDR1 reads MNHNY; CDR2 reads SVGAGI (reference sequence). The CDR3 contains 15 residues. Trimming removed 7 bases from V and 3 bases from J, with 13 bases in between. The CDR3 is CASNLGTGYNSPLHF. The CDR3 DNA sequence: TGTGCCAGCAATCTCGGGACGGGCTATAATTCACCCCTCCACTTT.

This clone has just a few counts. The chain recombines TRBV18 with TRBJ2-2, with D possibly TRBD2 on 5 matching bases. CDR3 size: 15 residues. CDR1 is KGHSH and CDR2 is LQKENI in the germline V gene. The ends were cut back, 3 bases at V and 7 bases at J, with 15 bases in the middle. The DNA for the CDR3 is TGTGCCAGCTCACCGAGTTCCCGAGGGAACGGGGAGCTGTTTTTT. It translates to CASSPSSRGNGELFF.

The J gene is TRBJ2-1, the V gene TRBV5-1; D may be TRBD1 (6 bases). Per germline, CDR1 SGHRS and CDR2 YFSETQ. The CDR3 is 15 residues long. V dropped 4 bases and J dropped 2 bases, with 13 bases sitting between them. The CDR3 protein is CASSVTGNTYNEQFF. CDR3 nucleotides: TGCGCCAGCAGCGTGACAGGTAACACCTACAATGAGCAGTTCTTC.

The V gene is TRBV19, the J gene TRBJ1-1, with D maybe TRBD1 (6 bases). This CDR3 has 13 residues. With 6 bases removed from V and 1 base from J, the gap between germline ends came to 9 bases. Germline CDR1 and CDR2: LNHDA and SQIVND (reference sequence). CDR3 sequence: CASRWTENTEAFF. As DNA, the CDR3 is TGTGCCAGTAGGTGGACAGAGAACACTGAAGCTTTCTTT.

This rearrangement joins TRBV28 to TRBJ2-2; D gene unclear. The V gene lost 8 bases and the J gene lost 5 bases, with 12 bases spanning the gap. The CDR3 length is 13 residues. Germline-derived CDR1 and CDR2 are MDHEN and SYDVKM. The DNA of the CDR3 is TGTGCCAGCGGTTCCAGGCGTACCGGGGAGCTGTTTTTT. Residues: CASGSRRTGELFF.

This chain joins TRBV11-2 and TRBJ2-5; 7 nucleotides match TRBD1. The CDR3 covers 15 residues. Germline V gives CDR1 SGHAT, CDR2 FQNNGV. The trim removed 5 bases at V and 4 bases at J, leaving 10 bases unmatched. The CDR3 DNA reads TGTGCCAGCAGCACTAGAAGGGGACAGAGAGAGACCCAGTACTTC. It codes for CASSTRRGQRETQYF. Full variable domain (remainder filled in from reference TRBV11-2 and TRBJ2-5): EAGVAQSPRYKIIEKRQSVAFWCNPISGHATLYWYQQILGQGPKLLIQFQNNGVVDDSQLPKDRFSAERLKGVDSTLKIQPAKLEDSAVYLCASSTRRGQRETQYFGPGTRLLVL.

This clone was seen a few times. The J gene is TRBJ1-5, the V gene TRBV6-6, with a weak D call TRBD1 (6 bases). Looked up from germline, CDR1 is MNHNY and CDR2 is SVGAGI (reference sequence). The V end lost 7 bases, the J end lost 7 bases, and 20 bases lay between the germline ends. CDR3 length: 15 residues. CDR3 amino acids: CASKVGTPGEQPQHF. In DNA form, the CDR3 reads TGTGCCAGCAAGGTCGGGACACCTGGGGAGCAGCCCCAGCATTTT.

The chain has TRBV9 and TRBJ1-3; 7 bases match TRBD1. The CDR3 totals 14 residues. CDR1 SGDLS and CDR2 YYNGEE come from the germline V gene. V was clipped by 3 bases and J by 3 bases; unmatched bases: 3. The CDR3 here is CASSAGTDGNTIYF. The CDR3 DNA follows: TGTGCCAGCAGCGCCGGGACAGATGGAAACACCATATATTTT.

The rearrangement uses TRBV5-1 and TRBJ2-2, with 7 nucleotides matching TRBD2. J was trimmed by 1 base and V by 4 bases; bases with no gene match: 10. Germline V CDR1 and CDR2: SGHRS, YFSETQ. CDR3 length: 17 amino acids. The CDR3 is CASSLYASGGNTGELFF. In DNA, the CDR3 is TGCGCCAGCAGCCTTTATGCTAGCGGAGGGAACACCGGGGAGCTGTTTTTT.

CDR3 sequence reads: CASSPRGTNTEAFF. DNA for the CDR3: TGTGCCAGCTCACCACGGGGCACCAACACTGAAGCTTTCTTT. This sequence joins TRBV18 and TRBJ1-1, with D perhaps TRBD1 (5 bases). Germline lookup yields CDR1 KGHSH and CDR2 LQKENI. Deletions cut 1 base from V and 2 bases from J, with 8 bases between. The CDR3 loop spans 14 amino acids.

This chain connects TRBV5-4 to TRBJ2-1, with 14 bases that match TRBD2. This CDR3 comprises 20 residues. Germline trimming cut 3 bases from V and 0 bases from J; bases unmatched to any gene: 11. Germline CDR1 is SGHNT and CDR2 is YYREEE (reference sequence). The CDR3 coding sequence is TGTGCCAGCAGCTCGAGGGGTGGACTAGCGGGGGGCAGCTCCTACAATGAGCAGTTCTTC. The encoded protein is CASSSRGGLAGGSSYNEQFF. Using reference TRBV5-4 and TRBJ2-1 for the parts outside the CDR3, the full variable domain is ETGVTQSPTHLIKTRGQQVTLRCSSQSGHNTVSWYQQALGQGPQFIFQYYREEENGRGNFPPRFSGLQFPNYSSELNVNALELDDSALYLCASSSRGGLAGGSSYNEQFFGPGTRLTVL.

The chain joins TRBV7-9 to TRBJ1-5; D is possibly TRBD1 (6 bases). Germline assignment: CDR1 SEHNR and CDR2 FQNEAQ (reference sequence). The length of the CDR3 is 17 residues. Deletions cut 1 base from V and 1 base from J, with 14 bases between. Here the CDR3 reads CASSLDQGGGSNQPQHF. In DNA form, the CDR3 reads TGTGCCAGCAGCTTAGACCAAGGGGGTGGGAGCAATCAGCCCCAGCATTTT.

The chain recombines TRBV6-6 with TRBJ1-4, with D tentatively TRBD1 (5 bases). From germline, CDR1 is MNHNY and CDR2 SVGAGI (reference sequence). V was shortened by 7 bases and J by 7 bases, with 16 bases between the two germline ends. The CDR3 covers 14 residues. CDR3 sequence reads: CASTQGIGGEKLFF. Written as DNA, the CDR3 is TGTGCCAGCACCCAGGGAATCGGGGGTGAAAAACTGTTTTTT.

The J gene is TRBJ2-2, the V gene TRBV5-8, with a weak D call TRBD1 (5 bases). Germline CDR1 and CDR2: SGHTS and YDEGEE. The CDR3 loop spans 14 amino acids. V lost 1 base to trimming and J lost 5 bases, with 9 bases between them. CDR3 DNA: TGTGCCAGCAGCTTGAATGGGGCGACCGGGGAGCTGTTTTTT. Residues: CASSLNGATGELFF.